What follows describes a single TCR beta chain. Per the germline V gene, CDR1 is SQVTM and CDR2 is ANQGSEA. There are 12 residues in the CDR3. Trimming took 8 bases from V and 8 from J, leaving 18 bases between them. The source of the sample is a study of CD8 T cells in Susac syndrome. The authors reverse transcribed about 0.5 to 1 ug RNA with random hexamers. TCRdb processed the immunoSEQ multiplex PCR reads anew with MiXCR; each CDR3 protein has one entry. Of about 190,000 distinct CDR3 sequences listed, 90% to 96% are singletons. The specimen sequenced was CD4+ T cells from PBMCs. The TCR comes from a human donor with Susac syndrome. J is TRBJ1-2 and V is TRBV29-1, with D possibly matching TRBD1 (5 bases). CDR3 loop: CSSRREGPGYTF. CDR3 nucleotides: TGCAGCTCCCGTCGGGAGGGACCCGGCTACACCTTC.